Listed here are 19 T cell receptor beta chains from one sample, sequenced in a study of T-cell reconstitution after alpha-beta-depleted transplantation in children. The TCRbeta library was prepared with unique molecular identifiers. From the PCR reads, TCRdb called clonotypes with MiXCR, one entry per CDR3 protein. This table holds about 240,000 distinct CDR3 sequences, roughly a quarter found once. The sequencing used PBMCs, collected before TCRalphabeta/CD19-depleted stem cell transplant. The receptor set was obtained from a girl aged 2 to 10 with Fanconi anemia, due to receive a stem cell transplant.

This clonotype was recorded a few times. The chain uses TRBV28 and TRBJ2-7, with a weak D call TRBD2 (6 bases). The germline gives CDR1 MDHEN, CDR2 SYDVKM. The germline V and J ends were trimmed by 3 bases and 2 bases, with 14 bases remaining between them. CDR3 size: 15 residues. The chain's CDR3 is CASSFIGTRAYEQYF. The DNA of the CDR3 is TGTGCCAGCAGTTTTATAGGGACTCGAGCCTACGAGCAGTACTTC.

This CDR3 reads CSAELAQSSYNEQFF. In DNA form, the CDR3 reads TGCAGTGCGGAACTAGCACAGAGCTCCTACAATGAGCAGTTCTTC. The V gene is TRBV20-1, the J gene TRBJ2-1; D perhaps matches TRBD2 (6 bases). Trimming took 6 bases from V and 0 from J, leaving 15 bases between them. This CDR3 contains 15 residues. Germline CDR1 and CDR2: DFQATT and SNEGSKA (reference sequence).

The sample holds many counts of this clonotype. J is TRBJ2-5 and V is TRBV6-5; 7 bases agree with TRBD2. This CDR3 contains 17 residues. The ends lost 1 base at V and 4 bases at J; junction bases unmatched: 12. The germline gives CDR1 MNHEY, CDR2 SVGAGI. The CDR3, as DNA: TGTGCCAGCAGTTACTTTTATAGAGCGGGGATGGGAGAGACCCAGTACTTC. Residues: CASSYFYRAGMGETQYF.

This chain connects TRBV28 to TRBJ2-7; possibly TRBD1 or TRBD2 for D (5 bases each). CDR3 length equals 14 residues. The V end was cut by 2 bases, the J end by 2 bases, with 10 bases between. Germline V lookup: CDR1 MDHEN, CDR2 SYDVKM. CDR3 coding DNA: TGTGCCAGCAGTTTACAAGGGACCACCTACGAGCAGTACTTC. Translating it yields CASSLQGTTYEQYF.

The chain has TRBV10-3 and TRBJ2-5, with D possibly matching TRBD1 (5 bases). V dropped 3 bases and J dropped 5 bases, with 10 bases sitting between them. Looked up from germline, CDR1 is ENHRY and CDR2 is SYGVKD. CDR3 length: 13 amino acids. CDR3 sequence (DNA): TGTGCCATCAGTGAATCTGGGGCCGAGACCCAGTACTTC. Residues: CAISESGAETQYF.

This clonotype has just a few counts. This chain connects TRBV2 to TRBJ2-7; D call uncertain. The length of the CDR3 is 13 residues. With 0 bases removed from V and 3 bases from J, the gap between germline ends came to 6 bases. Germline CDR1 reads SNHLY; CDR2 reads FYNNEI. The CDR3 nucleotides are TGTGCCAGCAGTGAAGCCCAAGACTACGAGCAGTACTTC. As protein: CASSEAQDYEQYF.

The rearrangement links TRBV6-5 to TRBJ2-1, with 7 positions matching TRBD2. The germline V gene encodes CDR1 MNHEY and CDR2 SVGAGI. V trimming: 2 bases; J trimming: 5 bases; junction bases outside the gene matches: 3. This CDR3 comprises 14 residues. CDR3 residues: CASSYGGGNNEQFF. Here the CDR3 DNA reads TGTGCCAGCAGTTACGGGGGGGGGAACAATGAGCAGTTCTTC.

The chain employs TRBV5-2 and TRBJ1-1; the DNA was not compared with TRBD1, the D call given in the table. TRBV5-2 is given as a pseudogene. This CDR3 is built from 16 residues. The CDR3 is CASSSGLVAGNTEAFF. The CDR3 nucleotides are TGTGCCAGCAGCTCCGGGCTTGTTGCCGGGAACACTGAAGCTTTCTTT.

V gene TRBV20-1 combines with J gene TRBJ2-7; TRBD2 matches at 14 bases. Germline trimming cut 5 bases from V and 0 bases from J; bases unmatched to any gene: 9. The germline V gene encodes CDR1 DFQATT and CDR2 SNEGSKA (reference sequence). The CDR3 loop spans 17 amino acids. The DNA for the CDR3 is TGCAGTGCTGCGACTAGCGGGAGGGGGGTCGCCTCCTACGAGCAGTACTTC. It specifies CSAATSGRGVASYEQYF.

This clonotype came up a few times. The chain couples TRBV29-1 to TRBJ2-1, with D unresolved. V was cut by 4 bases and J by 5 bases, with 9 bases left in between. Germline CDR1 is SQVTM and CDR2 is ANQGSEA. The CDR3 is made up of 12 amino acids. The CDR3 bases are TGCAGCGTTGTTTCCGTAAACAATGAGCAGTTCTTC. Protein product: CSVVSVNNEQFF.

This clonotype has a handful of counts. The V and J genes are TRBV5-6 and TRBJ1-2; D ambiguous. The V and J ends lost 0 bases and 4 bases respectively, with 7 bases between them. The CDR3 has 13 residues. CDR1 and CDR2 (germline): SGHDT, YYEEEE. The DNA for the CDR3 is TGTGCCAGCAGCTTGGCCAACAGCTATGGCTACACCTTC. Protein: CASSLANSYGYTF.

This chain uses TRBV5-1 with TRBJ2-3; TRBD2 agrees at 9 bases. The CDR3 runs to 16 residues. Looked up from germline, CDR1 is SGHRS and CDR2 is YFSETQ. V trimming: 5 bases; J trimming: 5 bases; junction bases outside the gene matches: 12. The CDR3 region has the DNA TGCGCCAGCAGTTTTGCGGGCGGGGGGGCCGAAGATACGCAGTATTTT. This sequence encodes CASSFAGGGAEDTQYF.

At least ten counts were recorded for this clonotype. The chain employs TRBV4-2 and TRBJ2-5, with 7 bases lining up with TRBD1. CDR1 and CDR2 from the germline V gene are LGHNA and YNFKEQ. The CDR3 is made up of 14 amino acids. Trimming took 3 bases from V and 3 from J; bases not matched to a gene: 4. CDR3 coding DNA: TGTGCCAGCAGCCACGGTGACAGGGAAGAGACCCAGTACTTC. It specifies CASSHGDREETQYF.

This chain uses TRBV10-3 with TRBJ2-5, with 11 nucleotides matching TRBD2. Looked up from germline, CDR1 is ENHRY and CDR2 is SYGVKD. The CDR3 sequence is 15 residues long. After removal of 5 bases from V and 2 bases from J, the junction contained 4 bases not matched to a gene. The CDR3 DNA is TGTGCCATCAGTTTAGCGGGAGGGCCTCAAGAGACCCAGTACTTC. Translating it yields CAISLAGGPQETQYF.

The table lists this clonotype with many counts. V usage is TRBV7-2 and J usage is TRBJ1-1; D call uncertain. CDR3 length: 13 amino acids. The V gene lost 2 bases and the J gene lost 0 bases, with 4 bases spanning the gap. Germline-derived CDR1 and CDR2 are SGHTA and FQGNSA. CDR3 in amino acids: CASSLSVNTEAFF. In nucleotides, the CDR3 is TGTGCCAGCAGCTTATCGGTGAACACTGAAGCTTTCTTT.

This clonotype came up a few times. This sequence joins TRBV28 and TRBJ2-7; 12 nucleotides line up with TRBD2. J gave up 6 bases and V 6 bases, and 9 bases lay outside the gene matches. CDR3 length: 15 residues. The germline CDR1 and CDR2 sequences are MDHEN and SYDVKM. CDR3 in amino acids: CASSLRGLAGIEQYF. The CDR3 DNA follows: TGTGCCAGCAGCCTCCGTGGACTAGCGGGAATCGAGCAGTACTTC.

Many counts were recorded for this clonotype. The chain is built from TRBV4-2 and TRBJ2-1; 8 bases line up with TRBD2. The trim removed 4 bases at V and 0 bases at J, leaving 8 bases unmatched. The germline CDR1 and CDR2 sequences are LGHNA and YNFKEQ. The length of the CDR3 is 17 residues. The CDR3 region is CASSLWTSKSSYNEQFF. In DNA, the CDR3 is TGTGCCAGCAGCCTCTGGACTAGCAAAAGCTCCTACAATGAGCAGTTCTTC.

This clonotype was seen many times. V is TRBV20-1 and J is TRBJ2-3; TRBD2 matches 12 bases. The CDR3 covers 17 residues. Germline V CDR1 and CDR2: DFQATT, SNEGSKA (reference sequence). V was pared by 6 bases and J by 1 base, with 11 bases of the junction left unmatched. CDR3 region: CSATLAGGIGRTDTQYF. CDR3 DNA: TGCAGTGCCACCCTAGCGGGGGGGATTGGGCGCACAGATACGCAGTATTTT.

This rearrangement joins TRBV29-1 to TRBJ2-3; D possibly corresponds to TRBD1 (6 bases). This CDR3 contains 17 residues. Per germline, CDR1 SQVTM and CDR2 ANQGSEA. Trimming took off 7 bases at V and 3 bases at J, with 26 bases between the two ends. The CDR3 region is CSASRLRRQEPTDTQYF. CDR3 nucleotide sequence: TGCAGCGCATCAAGGTTACGGAGACAGGAGCCGACAGATACGCAGTATTTT.